What follows is one T cell receptor (beta chain) and its context. With V trimmed by 0 bases and J by 4 bases, 10 bases remained unmatched. This CDR3 is 17 amino acids long. Looked up from germline, CDR1 is SGDLS and CDR2 is YYNGEE. The protocol was immunoSEQ multiplex PCR, while the TCRdb copy is restricted to in-frame clones and leaves out a portion. Counted here are fewer than 80,000 clones, roughly 92% occurring once; the ten biggest clones make up approximately 6%. The data were taken from a study of blood T cell repertoires in COVID-19. The overall study: Sites across the United States, Italy and Spain contributed samples from acute and convalescent COVID-19.

This clonotype originated in a human donor in a cohort sampled during active COVID-19. J is TRBJ2-3 and V is TRBV9; 8 positions agree with TRBD2. Sequenced: peripheral blood. The CDR3 nucleotides are TGTGCCAGCAGCGTAGGAGTCGGGGGGGCTTGGGCAGATACGCAGTATTTT. Its protein product is CASSVGVGGAWADTQYF. Variable domain in full (rest from reference TRBV9 and TRBJ2-3): DSGVTQTPKHLITATGQRVTLRCSPRSGDLSVYWYQQSLDQGLQFLIQYYNGEERAKGNILERFSAQQFPDLHSELNLSSLELGDSALYFCASSVGVGGAWADTQYFGPGTRLTVL.